The 18 T cell receptor beta chains below all came from one sample that was sequenced in a study of post-analysis software for immune sequencing data. Study results and limitations: Controls had lower frequencies than patients of four or five TRBV segments, which included TRBV5-6, TRBV5-1 and TRBV20-1.

Sequencing libraries made from TCR beta cDNA carried unique molecular identifiers. One entry per CDR3 protein, called by TCRdb with MiXCR from the PCR reads. The sample holds about 180,000 distinct CDR3 sequences, 25% to 35% seen once. Their antigens remain unidentified. Sequences were obtained from blood. These receptors were collected from a girl aged 5 to 17 with multiple sclerosis.

This clonotype occurred many times. The chain joins TRBV3-1 to TRBJ2-2; 8 bases match TRBD2. V lost 4 bases to trimming and J lost 4 bases; unmatched junction nucleotides: 5. CDR3 length equals 15 residues. Germline CDR1 and CDR2: LGHDT and YNNKEL (reference sequence). The CDR3 DNA follows: TGTGCCAGCAGCCTTAGCGGGATACTCACCGGGGAGCTGTTTTTT. Translated, it gives CASSLSGILTGELFF.

The sample holds many counts of this clonotype. The J gene is TRBJ1-2, the V gene TRBV20-1; possibly TRBD1 for D (5 bases). Germline assignment: CDR1 DFQATT and CDR2 SNEGSKA (reference sequence). Deletions cut 4 bases from V and 6 bases from J, with 21 bases between. CDR3 length: 15 amino acids. The CDR3 region is CSAKRFGQGGDGYTF. CDR3 DNA sequence: TGCAGTGCTAAGAGGTTTGGCCAGGGTGGAGATGGCTACACCTTC.

This clonotype was detected a few times. The V gene is TRBV28, the J gene TRBJ2-7; 7 bases align to TRBD2. The CDR3 loop spans 14 amino acids. Trimming at V came to 7 bases and at J to 3 bases, leaving 9 bases not matched to a gene. Germline V lookup: CDR1 MDHEN, CDR2 SYDVKM. The DNA for the CDR3 is TGTGCCAGCAACTTGGCCGGGGAGGGCTACGAGCAGTACTTC. Translating gives CASNLAGEGYEQYF.

This clonotype was observed at least ten times. The chain combines TRBV12-3 or TRBV12-4 with TRBJ1-2, with 8 bases matching TRBD1. Germline trimming cut 5 bases from V and 8 bases from J; bases unmatched to any gene: 13. The CDR3 covers 15 residues. CDR3 coding DNA: TGTGCCAGCAGTCCAGGACAGGGAGACGGAAAAGGCTACACCTTC. Translated, it gives CASSPGQGDGKGYTF.

This clonotype was detected many times. This chain joins TRBV28 and TRBJ2-1; perhaps TRBD1 as D (5 bases). Germline lookup yields CDR1 MDHEN and CDR2 SYDVKM. This CDR3 region has 11 residues. V shed 6 bases and J shed 10 bases, with 10 bases lying between them. The CDR3 sequence is CASSSGKEQFF. CDR3 coding DNA: TGTGCCAGCAGCTCAGGGAAAGAGCAGTTCTTC.

This chain joins TRBV4-1 and TRBJ1-1; D unresolved. The CDR3 consists of 16 residues. Between the trimmed V and J ends, which lost 5 bases and 0 bases, there was a span of 16 bases. From germline, CDR1 is MGHRA and CDR2 YSYEKL. This CDR3 is CASSYSPVTVNTEAFF. The DNA for the CDR3 is TGCGCCAGCAGCTACTCCCCCGTGACGGTGAACACTGAAGCTTTCTTT.

With regard to this clonotype: This may be a read error, as it is one base from a much larger clone. DNA for the CDR3: TGCGCCAGCAGCCCGTTAGGGGCGAGGGAGACCCGGTACTTC. It is translated as CASSPLGARETRYF. The chain recombines TRBV5-1 with TRBJ2-4, with D perhaps being TRBD1 or TRBD2 (5 bases each). The V and J ends lost 4 bases and 15 bases respectively, with 23 bases between them. Germline CDR1 reads SGHRS; CDR2 reads YFSETQ. CDR3 length equals 14 residues.

This clonotype has just a few counts. The rearrangement links TRBV6-2 or TRBV6-3 to TRBJ2-1, with D possibly being TRBD2 (6 bases). The germline gives CDR1 MNHEY, CDR2 SVGEGT. Trimming stripped 6 bases from V and 5 bases from J, with 11 bases between. This CDR3 region has 13 residues. The CDR3 spells CASRAGNHNEQFF. The CDR3 nucleotides read TGTGCCAGCAGGGCGGGGAATCACAATGAGCAGTTCTTC.

This clonotype was found a few times. Here the CDR3 DNA reads TGCAGTGCTAGACCGGCAGGCCTTACCTACGAGCAGTACTTC. It specifies CSARPAGLTYEQYF. The V and J genes are TRBV20-1 and TRBJ2-7; D is uncertain. Germline CDR1 is DFQATT and CDR2 is SNEGSKA (reference sequence). V was cut by 2 bases and J by 2 bases, with 13 bases left in between. The CDR3 loop spans 14 amino acids.

This clonotype was counted between two and nine times. V is TRBV6-1 and J is TRBJ1-1; perhaps TRBD1 as D (6 bases). V gave up 4 bases and J gave up 11 bases, with 11 bases separating them. This CDR3 region has 11 residues. Germline V gene data show CDR1 as MNHNS and CDR2 as SASEGT. Here the CDR3 reads CASSGGRGAFF. CDR3 DNA sequence: TGTGCCAGCAGTGGGGGGCGCGGGGCTTTCTTT.

As regards this clonotype: Being one base from a much bigger clone, this may be a read error. DNA of the CDR3: TGTGCCACCAGCACCGGATCCTATGATTCACCCCTCCACTTT. Amino acids: CATSTGSYDSPLHF. The chain recombines TRBV15 with TRBJ1-6; D not resolved. This CDR3 is 14 amino acids long. The germline CDR1 and CDR2 sequences are LNHNV and YYDKDF (reference sequence).

This clonotype was seen just once. This sequence may be a read error, since a much larger clone differs from it by one base. The chain is built from TRBV20-1 and TRBJ2-1; D may match TRBD1 or TRBD2 (5 bases each). This CDR3 region has 14 residues. Germline lookup yields CDR1 DFQATT and CDR2 SNEGSKA (reference sequence). CDR3 amino acids: CSTRGPAAYNEQFF. The CDR3 DNA reads TGCAGTACTAGGGGTCCTGCGGCCTACAATGAGCAGTTCTTC.

This clonotype was found many times. V and J are TRBV7-3 and TRBJ1-2, with D perhaps TRBD1 (6 bases). The CDR3 length is 13 residues. Trimming cost V 5 bases and J 5 bases, with 12 bases left between them. Germline loops: CDR1 SGHTA, CDR2 FQGTGA. As DNA, the CDR3 is TGTGCCAGCAGCAACCAACAGGGATATGGCTACACCTTC. Its protein is CASSNQQGYGYTF.

With respect to this clonotype: A much larger clone differs from this one at a single base, so this may be a read error. The chain joins TRBV5-1 to TRBJ2-7; TRBD1 matches 12 bases. The CDR3 runs to 17 residues. Germline loops: CDR1 SGHRS, CDR2 YFSETQ. V lost 7 bases and J lost 7; bases outside the gene matches: 18. The CDR3 DNA reads TGCGCCAGCGGTCGTATCGGGGCGGGACAGGGGGCCAATGAGCAGTACTTC. This sequence encodes CASGRIGAGQGANEQYF.

A few counts support this clonotype. The chain employs TRBV27 and TRBJ2-7; TRBD2 might be the D (6 bases). The germline V gene encodes CDR1 MNHEY and CDR2 SMNVEV (reference sequence). Between the trimmed V and J ends, which lost 11 bases and 7 bases, there was a span of 21 bases. This CDR3 region has 13 residues. Here the CDR3 reads CASKSGRDGEQYF. The CDR3 DNA reads as TGTGCCTCGAAGAGCGGGCGTGATGGGGAGCAGTACTTC.

This clonotype was seen more than once but under ten times. The rearrangement links TRBV4-1 to TRBJ2-7; D is uncertain. CDR1 MGHRA and CDR2 YSYEKL come from the germline V gene. This CDR3 has 15 residues. Trimming took 0 bases from V and 3 from J, leaving 12 bases between them. The CDR3 loop is CASSQEGGTIYEQYF. The CDR3 DNA reads as TGCGCCAGCAGCCAAGAGGGCGGTACTATCTACGAGCAGTACTTC.

This clonotype has ten or more counts. The J gene is TRBJ2-7, the V gene TRBV12-3 or TRBV12-4, with no clear D. Trimming took off 5 bases at V and 0 bases at J, with 2 bases between the two ends. There are 11 residues in the CDR3. CDR3 nucleotide sequence: TGTGCCAGCAGTGACTCCTACGAGCAGTACTTC. Translation: CASSDSYEQYF.

The V gene is TRBV29-1, the J gene TRBJ1-2, with D possibly matching TRBD1 (5 bases). V shed 0 bases and J shed 7 bases, with 18 bases lying between them. CDR1 and CDR2 from the germline V gene are SQVTM and ANQGSEA. This CDR3 has 15 amino acids. This chain's CDR3 is CSVEDPDIVTRGYTF. CDR3 nucleotide sequence: TGCAGCGTTGAAGACCCGGACATAGTCACGCGTGGCTACACCTTC.